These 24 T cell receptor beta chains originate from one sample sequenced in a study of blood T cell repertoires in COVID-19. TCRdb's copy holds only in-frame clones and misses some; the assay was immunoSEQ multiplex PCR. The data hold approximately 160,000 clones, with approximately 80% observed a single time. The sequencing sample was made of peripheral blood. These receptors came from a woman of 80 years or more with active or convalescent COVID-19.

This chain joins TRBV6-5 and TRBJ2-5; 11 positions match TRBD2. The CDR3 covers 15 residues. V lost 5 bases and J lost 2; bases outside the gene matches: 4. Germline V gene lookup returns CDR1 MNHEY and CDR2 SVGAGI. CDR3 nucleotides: TGTGCCAGCAGTAATAGCGGGGGGGGGCAAGAGACCCAGTACTTC. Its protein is CASSNSGGGQETQYF.

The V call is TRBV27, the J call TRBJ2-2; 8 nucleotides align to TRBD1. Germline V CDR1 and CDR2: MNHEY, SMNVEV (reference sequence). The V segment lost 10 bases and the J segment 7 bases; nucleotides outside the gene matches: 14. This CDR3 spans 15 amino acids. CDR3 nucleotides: TGTGCCACCCGACCCCGTCAGGGGGCTGGCGGGGAGCTGTTTTTT. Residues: CATRPRQGAGGELFF.

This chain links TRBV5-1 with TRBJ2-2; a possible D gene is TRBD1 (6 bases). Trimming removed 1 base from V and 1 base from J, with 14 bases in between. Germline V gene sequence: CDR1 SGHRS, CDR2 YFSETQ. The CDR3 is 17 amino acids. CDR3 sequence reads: CASSLTPQGQNTGELFF. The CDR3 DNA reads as TGCGCCAGCAGCTTGACCCCACAGGGCCAGAACACCGGGGAGCTGTTTTTT.

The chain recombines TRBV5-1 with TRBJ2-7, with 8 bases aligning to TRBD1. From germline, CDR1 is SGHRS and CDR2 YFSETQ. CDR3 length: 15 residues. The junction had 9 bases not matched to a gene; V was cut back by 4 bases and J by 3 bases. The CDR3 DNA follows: TGCGCCAGCAGCCCATCGACAGGGGAACACTACGAGCAGTACTTC. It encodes CASSPSTGEHYEQYF.

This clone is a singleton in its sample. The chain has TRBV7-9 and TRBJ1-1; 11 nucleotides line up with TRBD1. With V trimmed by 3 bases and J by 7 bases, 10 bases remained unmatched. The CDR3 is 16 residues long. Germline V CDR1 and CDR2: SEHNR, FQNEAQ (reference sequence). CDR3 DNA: TGTGCCAGCAGCTTCCTAACCGGGACAGGGGGACTTGAAGCTTTCTTT. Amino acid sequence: CASSFLTGTGGLEAFF.

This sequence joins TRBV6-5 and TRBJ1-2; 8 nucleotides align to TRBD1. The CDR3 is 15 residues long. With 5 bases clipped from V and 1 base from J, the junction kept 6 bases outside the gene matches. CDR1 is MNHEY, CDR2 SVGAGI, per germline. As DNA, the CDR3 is TGTGCCAGCAGTCCGACAGGGGCGGGTAACTATGGCTACACCTTC. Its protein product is CASSPTGAGNYGYTF.

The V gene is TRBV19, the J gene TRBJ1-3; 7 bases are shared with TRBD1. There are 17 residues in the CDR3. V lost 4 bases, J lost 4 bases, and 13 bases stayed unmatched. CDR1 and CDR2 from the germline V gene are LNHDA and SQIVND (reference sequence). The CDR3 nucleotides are TGTGCCAGTAGTACGGTGGGGGGACAGACTACCGGAAACACCATATATTTT. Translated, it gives CASSTVGGQTTGNTIYF.

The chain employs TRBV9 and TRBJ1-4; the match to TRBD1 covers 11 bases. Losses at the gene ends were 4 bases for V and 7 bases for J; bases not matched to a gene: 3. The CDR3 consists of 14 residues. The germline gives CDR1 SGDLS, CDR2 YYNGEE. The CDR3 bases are TGTGCCAGCAGCCTTGGGACAGGGGGTGAAAAACTGTTTTTT. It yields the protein CASSLGTGGEKLFF. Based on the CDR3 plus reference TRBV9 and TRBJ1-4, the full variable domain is DSGVTQTPKHLITATGQRVTLRCSPRSGDLSVYWYQQSLDQGLQFLIQYYNGEERAKGNILERFSAQQFPDLHSELNLSSLELGDSALYFCASSLGTGGEKLFFGSGTQLSVL.

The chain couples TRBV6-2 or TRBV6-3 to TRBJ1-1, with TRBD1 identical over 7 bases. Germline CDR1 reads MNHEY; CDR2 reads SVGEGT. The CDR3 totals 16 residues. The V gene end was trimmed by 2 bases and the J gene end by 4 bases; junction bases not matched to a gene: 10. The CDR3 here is CASSYPPDRVATEAFF. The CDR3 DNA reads TGTGCCAGCAGTTACCCCCCTGACAGGGTAGCCACTGAAGCTTTCTTT.

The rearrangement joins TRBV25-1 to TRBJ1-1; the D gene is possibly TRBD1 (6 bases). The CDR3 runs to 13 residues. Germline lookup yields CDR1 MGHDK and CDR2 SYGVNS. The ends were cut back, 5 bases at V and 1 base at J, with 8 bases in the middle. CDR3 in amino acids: CASSRQANTEAFF. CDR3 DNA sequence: TGTGCCAGCAGTAGACAGGCGAACACTGAAGCTTTCTTT.

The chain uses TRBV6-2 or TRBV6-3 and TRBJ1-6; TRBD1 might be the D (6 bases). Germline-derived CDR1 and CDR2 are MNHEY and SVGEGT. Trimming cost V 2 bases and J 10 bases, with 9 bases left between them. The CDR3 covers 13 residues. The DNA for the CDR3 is TGTGCCAGCAGTTACCAGGGGAAATCACCCCTCCACTTT. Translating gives CASSYQGKSPLHF.

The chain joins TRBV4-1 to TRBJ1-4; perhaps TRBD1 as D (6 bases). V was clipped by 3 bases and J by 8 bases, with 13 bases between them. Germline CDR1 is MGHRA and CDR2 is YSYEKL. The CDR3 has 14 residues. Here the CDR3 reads CASSQGAGDEKLFF. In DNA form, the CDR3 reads TGCGCCAGCAGCCAGGGGGCAGGGGACGAAAAACTGTTTTTT.

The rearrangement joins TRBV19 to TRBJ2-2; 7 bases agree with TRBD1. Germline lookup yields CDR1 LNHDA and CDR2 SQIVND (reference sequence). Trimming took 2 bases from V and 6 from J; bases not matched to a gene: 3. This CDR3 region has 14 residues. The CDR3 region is CASSIRQGAGELFF. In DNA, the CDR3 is TGTGCCAGTAGTATAAGGCAGGGGGCCGGGGAGCTGTTTTTT.

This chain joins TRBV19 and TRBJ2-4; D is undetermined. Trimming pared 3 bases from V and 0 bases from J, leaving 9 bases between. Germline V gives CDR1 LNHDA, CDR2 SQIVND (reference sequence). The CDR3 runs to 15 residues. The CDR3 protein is CASSIDSQAKNIQYF. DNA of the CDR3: TGTGCCAGTAGTATTGACTCCCAAGCCAAAAACATTCAGTACTTC.

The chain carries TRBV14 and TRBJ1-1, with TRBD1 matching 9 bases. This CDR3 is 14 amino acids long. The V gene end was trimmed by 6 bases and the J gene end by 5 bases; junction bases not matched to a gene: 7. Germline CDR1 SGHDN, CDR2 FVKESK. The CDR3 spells CASSLTGGRTEAFF. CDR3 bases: TGTGCCAGCAGTCTCACAGGGGGCAGGACTGAAGCTTTCTTT. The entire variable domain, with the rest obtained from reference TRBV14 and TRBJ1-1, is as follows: EAGVTQFPSHSVIEKGQTVTLRCDPISGHDNLYWYRRVMGKEIKFLLHFVKESKQDESGMPNNRFLAERTGGTYSTLKVQPAELEDSGVYFCASSLTGGRTEAFFGQGTRLTVV.

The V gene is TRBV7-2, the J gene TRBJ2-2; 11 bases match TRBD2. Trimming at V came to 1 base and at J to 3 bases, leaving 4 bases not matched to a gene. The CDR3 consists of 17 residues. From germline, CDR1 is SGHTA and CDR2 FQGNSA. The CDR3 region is CASSLGLAGGHTGELFF. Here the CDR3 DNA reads TGTGCCAGCAGCTTAGGGCTAGCGGGGGGACACACCGGGGAGCTGTTTTTT. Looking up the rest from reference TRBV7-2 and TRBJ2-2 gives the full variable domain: GAGVSQSPSNKVTEKGKDVELRCDPISGHTALYWYRQSLGQGLEFLIYFQGNSAPDKSGLPSDRFSAERTGGSVSTLTIQRTQQEDSAVYLCASSLGLAGGHTGELFFGEGSRLTVL.

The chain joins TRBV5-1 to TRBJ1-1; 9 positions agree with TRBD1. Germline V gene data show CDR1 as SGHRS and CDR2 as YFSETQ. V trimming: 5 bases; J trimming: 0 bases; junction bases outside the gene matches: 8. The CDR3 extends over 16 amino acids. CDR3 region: CASREDRGSMNTEAFF. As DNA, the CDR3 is TGCGCCAGCAGAGAGGACAGGGGCTCTATGAACACTGAAGCTTTCTTT.

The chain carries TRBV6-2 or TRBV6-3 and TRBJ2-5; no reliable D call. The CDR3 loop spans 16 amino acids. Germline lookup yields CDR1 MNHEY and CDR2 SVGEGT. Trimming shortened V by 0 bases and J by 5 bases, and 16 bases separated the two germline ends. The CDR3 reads CASSYSPETFRETQYF. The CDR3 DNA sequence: TGTGCCAGCAGTTACTCGCCGGAGACCTTTCGGGAGACCCAGTACTTC.

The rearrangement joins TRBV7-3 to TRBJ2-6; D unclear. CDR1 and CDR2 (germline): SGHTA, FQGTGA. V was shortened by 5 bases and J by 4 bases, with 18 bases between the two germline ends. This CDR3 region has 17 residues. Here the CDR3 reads CASSRPGSPGGANVLTF. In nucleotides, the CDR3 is TGTGCCAGCAGCCGACCCGGGTCTCCTGGGGGGGCCAACGTCCTGACTTTC.

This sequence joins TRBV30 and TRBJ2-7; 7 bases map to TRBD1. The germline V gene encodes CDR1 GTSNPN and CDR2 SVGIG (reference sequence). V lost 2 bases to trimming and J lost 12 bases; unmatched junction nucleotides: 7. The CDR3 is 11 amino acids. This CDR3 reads CAWSLQGQRYF. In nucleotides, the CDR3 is TGTGCCTGGAGTCTACAGGGACAGCGGTACTTC.

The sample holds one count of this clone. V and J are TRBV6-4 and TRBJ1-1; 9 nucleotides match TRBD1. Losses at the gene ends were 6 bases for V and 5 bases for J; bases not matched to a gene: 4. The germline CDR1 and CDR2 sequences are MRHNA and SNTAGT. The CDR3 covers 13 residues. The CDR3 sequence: CASSSGTGTEAFF. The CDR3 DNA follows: TGTGCCAGCAGCTCCGGGACAGGGACTGAAGCTTTCTTT.

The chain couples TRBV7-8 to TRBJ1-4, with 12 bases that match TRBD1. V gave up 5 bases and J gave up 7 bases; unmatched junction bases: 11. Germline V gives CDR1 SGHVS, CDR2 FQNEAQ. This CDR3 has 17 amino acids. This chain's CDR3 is CASSPLGDRGRGEKLFF. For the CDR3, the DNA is TGTGCCAGCAGCCCGTTGGGGGACAGGGGGCGAGGTGAAAAACTGTTTTTT.

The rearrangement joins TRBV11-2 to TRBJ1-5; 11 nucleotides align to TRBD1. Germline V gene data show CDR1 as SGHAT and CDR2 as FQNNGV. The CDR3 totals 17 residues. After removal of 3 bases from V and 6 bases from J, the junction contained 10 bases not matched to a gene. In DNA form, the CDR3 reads TGTGCCAGCAGCTTGGCCTCCGGGACAGGGGGTACTCAGCCCCAGCATTTT. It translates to CASSLASGTGGTQPQHF.

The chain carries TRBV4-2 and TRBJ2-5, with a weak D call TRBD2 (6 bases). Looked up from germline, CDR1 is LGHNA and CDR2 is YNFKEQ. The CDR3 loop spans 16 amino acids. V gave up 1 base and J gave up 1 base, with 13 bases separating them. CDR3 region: CASSQAPAGGQETQYF. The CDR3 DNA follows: TGTGCCAGCAGCCAAGCCCCAGCGGGCGGCCAAGAGACCCAGTACTTC.